Presented here are 7 T cell receptor beta chains from one specimen sequenced in a study of human T cells and chemical hapten exposure (TCRdb year 2021). The meaning of the sample's time point label: patch test 2, 6 weeks after DPC sensitization. In the paper's terms, the treatment or condition label means: therapeutic diphenylcyclopropenone sensitization with weekly scalp DPC. The library was obtained by RACE. TCRdb shows the sequencer as NextSeq 500. TCRdb handled the public reads itself, with Q25 trimming in fastp and clone calling in MiXCR, and kept productive beta chains. Each entry merges the rows of one CDR3 protein and shows their most common DNA and genes. The table for this sample lists about 380,000 distinct CDR3 sequences; about 6.3% of them were counted only once. The ten largest clones add up to 5% to 6% of the sample. This specimen was whole blood, taken in connection with sensitization to the hapten diphenylcyclopropenone (DPC). The receptors come from a woman younger than 30 with alopecia areata. Some clones in this sample may be carry-over from other donors' samples.

This clonotype was seen at least ten times. The chain employs TRBV12-3 or TRBV12-4 and TRBJ2-1; the D gene is possibly TRBD2 (5 bases). The CDR3 spans 14 residues. Trimming cost V 3 bases and J 10 bases, with 16 bases left between them. Here the CDR3 reads CASSFSAPTAEQFF. CDR3 nucleotides: TGTGCCAGCAGTTTTAGCGCTCCCACCGCAGAGCAGTTCTTC.

This clonotype was detected a few times. The chain carries TRBV28 and TRBJ1-2; no definite D call. CDR1 MDHEN and CDR2 SYDVKM come from the germline V gene. Trimming removed 5 bases at V and 2 bases at J, with 9 bases between. CDR3 length: 13 amino acids. CDR3 loop: CASSPPENYGYTF. The CDR3 bases are TGTGCCAGCAGTCCCCCGGAGAACTATGGCTACACCTTC.

A few counts support this clonotype. The chain is built from TRBV5-1 and TRBJ2-5; D is unresolved. V was cut by 0 bases and J by 0 bases, with 6 bases left in between. This CDR3 region has 14 residues. Per the germline V gene, CDR1 is SGHRS and CDR2 is YFSETQ. CDR3 residues: CASSLEPDQETQYF. The DNA of the CDR3 is TGCGCCAGCAGCTTGGAGCCAGACCAAGAGACCCAGTACTTC.

Only a few counts were recorded for this clonotype. The V call is TRBV5-1, the J call TRBJ2-2; 9 bases match TRBD2. Germline CDR1 is SGHRS and CDR2 is YFSETQ. CDR3 length equals 16 residues. The trim removed 0 bases at V and 3 bases at J, leaving 3 bases unmatched. CDR3 amino acids: CASSLELAGDTGELFF. The CDR3 nucleotides are TGCGCCAGCAGCTTGGAACTAGCGGGCGACACCGGGGAGCTGTTTTTT.

This clonotype was detected ten times or more. The chain is built from TRBV6-2 or TRBV6-3 and TRBJ1-5; tentatively, D is TRBD1 (5 bases). The V and J ends lost 6 bases and 7 bases respectively, with 25 bases between them. The germline gives CDR1 MNHEY, CDR2 SVGEGT. There are 17 residues in the CDR3. The CDR3 DNA sequence: TGTGCCAGCAGCCCGCGGGGTAATTATGTGGGGGAGCAGCCCCAGCATTTT. Its protein product is CASSPRGNYVGEQPQHF.

The chain carries TRBV7-8 and TRBJ2-5, with 9 bases aligning to TRBD2. This CDR3 comprises 16 residues. The ends lost 5 bases at V and 4 bases at J; junction bases unmatched: 11. The germline V gene encodes CDR1 SGHVS and CDR2 FQNEAQ. The CDR3 DNA follows: TGTGCCAGCAGCAAAGGAGGTAGCGGGGGTCGAGAGACCCAGTACTTC. Its protein is CASSKGGSGGRETQYF.

This clonotype was seen more than once but under ten times. V is TRBV6-5 and J is TRBJ1-2, with 8 bases aligning to TRBD1. Losses at the gene ends were 5 bases for V and 4 bases for J; bases not matched to a gene: 6. The CDR3 length is 14 residues. Germline V gives CDR1 MNHEY, CDR2 SVGAGI. CDR3 residues: CASSKAGTGYGYTF. The CDR3, as DNA: TGTGCCAGCAGTAAAGCCGGGACAGGCTATGGCTACACCTTC.